This T cell receptor beta chain was found in a study of T cell responses to AZD1222 COVID-19 vaccine. Sequencing used immunoSEQ multiplex PCR; TCRdb keeps in-frame clones, though not all of them. The sample shows around 200,000 clones, roughly 91% of them seen only once. The CDR3 sequence is 14 residues long. Germline V gene sequence: CDR1 SGDLS, CDR2 YYNGEE. The germline V and J ends were trimmed by 2 bases and 2 bases, with 8 bases remaining between them. The chain carries TRBV9 and TRBJ1-3; D remains ambiguous. This clonotype was sampled from an adult in good health. Sequences were derived from peripheral blood, sampled on day 0 of AZD1222 vaccination. The chain's CDR3 is CASSVGSAGNTIYF. The CDR3 nucleotides read TGTGCCAGCAGCGTCGGGTCAGCTGGAAACACCATATATTTT.